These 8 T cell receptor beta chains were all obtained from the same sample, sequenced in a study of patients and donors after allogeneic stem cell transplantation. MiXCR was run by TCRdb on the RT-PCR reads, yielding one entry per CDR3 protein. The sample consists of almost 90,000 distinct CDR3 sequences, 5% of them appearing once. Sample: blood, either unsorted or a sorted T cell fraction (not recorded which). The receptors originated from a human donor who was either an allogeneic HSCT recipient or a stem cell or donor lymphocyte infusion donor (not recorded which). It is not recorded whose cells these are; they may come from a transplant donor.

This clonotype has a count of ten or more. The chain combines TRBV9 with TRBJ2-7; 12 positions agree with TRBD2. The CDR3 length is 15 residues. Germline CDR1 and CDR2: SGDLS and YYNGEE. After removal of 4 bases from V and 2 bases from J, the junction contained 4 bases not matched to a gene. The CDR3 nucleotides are TGTGCCAGCAGCCCTCGGACTAGCGGGGCCTACGAGCAGTACTTC. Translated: CASSPRTSGAYEQYF.

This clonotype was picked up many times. CDR3 sequence (DNA): TGTGCCACCAGCCTCTCCTACAATGAGCAGTTCTTC. The encoded protein is CATSLSYNEQFF. The chain employs TRBV24-1 and TRBJ2-1; D uncertain. V lost 7 bases, J lost 0 bases, and 3 bases lay in between. Germline V lookup: CDR1 KGHDR, CDR2 SFDVKD. The CDR3 length is 12 residues.

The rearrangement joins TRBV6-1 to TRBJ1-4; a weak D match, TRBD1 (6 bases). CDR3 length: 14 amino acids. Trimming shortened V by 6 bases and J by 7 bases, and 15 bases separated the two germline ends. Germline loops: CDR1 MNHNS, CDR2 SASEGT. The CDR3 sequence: CASRPGGAGEKLFF. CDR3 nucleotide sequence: TGTGCCAGCAGACCGGGGGGGGCCGGTGAAAAACTGTTTTTT.

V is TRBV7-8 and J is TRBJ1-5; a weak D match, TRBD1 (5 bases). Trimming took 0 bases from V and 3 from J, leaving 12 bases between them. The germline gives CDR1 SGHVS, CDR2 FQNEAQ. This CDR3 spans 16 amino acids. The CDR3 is CASSLAAGRPNQPQHF. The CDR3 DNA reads TGTGCCAGCAGCTTAGCGGCAGGGCGACCCAATCAGCCCCAGCATTTT.

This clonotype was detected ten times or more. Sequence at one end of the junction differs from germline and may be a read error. CDR3 region: CASSPPASGRATNTQYF. Here the CDR3 DNA reads TGTGCCAGCTCACCACCTGCAAGCGGGAGGGCCACAAATACGCAGTATTTT. The V call is TRBV18, the J call TRBJ2-3, with 10 bases identical to TRBD2. CDR1 and CDR2 from the germline V gene are KGHSH and LQKENI. This CDR3 spans 17 amino acids. The full variable domain, in which reference TRBV18 and TRBJ2-3 provide the parts outside the CDR3, is NAGVMQNPRHLVRRRGQEARLRCSPMKGHSHVYWYRQLPEEGLKFMVYLQKENIIDESGMPKERFSAEFPKEGPSILRIQQVVRGDSAAYFCASSPPASGRATNTQYFGPGTRLTVL.

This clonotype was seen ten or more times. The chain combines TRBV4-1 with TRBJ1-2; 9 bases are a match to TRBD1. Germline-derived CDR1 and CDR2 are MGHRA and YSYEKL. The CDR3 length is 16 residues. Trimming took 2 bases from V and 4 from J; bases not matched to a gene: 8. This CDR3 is CASSQSMADRGYGYTF. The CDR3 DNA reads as TGCGCCAGCAGCCAAAGCATGGCGGACAGGGGCTATGGCTACACCTTC.

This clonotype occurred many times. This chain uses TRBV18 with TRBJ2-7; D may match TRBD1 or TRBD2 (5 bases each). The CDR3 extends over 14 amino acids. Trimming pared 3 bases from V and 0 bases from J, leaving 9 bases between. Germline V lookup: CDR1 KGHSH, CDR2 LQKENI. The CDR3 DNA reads TGTGCCAGCTCACCGGGACGGAGCTCCTACGAGCAGTACTTC. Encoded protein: CASSPGRSSYEQYF. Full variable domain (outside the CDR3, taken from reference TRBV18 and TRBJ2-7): NAGVMQNPRHLVRRRGQEARLRCSPMKGHSHVYWYRQLPEEGLKFMVYLQKENIIDESGMPKERFSAEFPKEGPSILRIQQVVRGDSAAYFCASSPGRSSYEQYFGPGTRLTVT.

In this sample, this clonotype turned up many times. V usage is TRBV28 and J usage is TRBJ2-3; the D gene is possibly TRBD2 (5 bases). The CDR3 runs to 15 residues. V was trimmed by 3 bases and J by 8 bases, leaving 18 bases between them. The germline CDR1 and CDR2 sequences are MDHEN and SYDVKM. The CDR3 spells CASSLVTRTLFTQYF. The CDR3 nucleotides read TGTGCCAGCAGTTTGGTGACACGGACTTTGTTTACGCAGTATTTT.